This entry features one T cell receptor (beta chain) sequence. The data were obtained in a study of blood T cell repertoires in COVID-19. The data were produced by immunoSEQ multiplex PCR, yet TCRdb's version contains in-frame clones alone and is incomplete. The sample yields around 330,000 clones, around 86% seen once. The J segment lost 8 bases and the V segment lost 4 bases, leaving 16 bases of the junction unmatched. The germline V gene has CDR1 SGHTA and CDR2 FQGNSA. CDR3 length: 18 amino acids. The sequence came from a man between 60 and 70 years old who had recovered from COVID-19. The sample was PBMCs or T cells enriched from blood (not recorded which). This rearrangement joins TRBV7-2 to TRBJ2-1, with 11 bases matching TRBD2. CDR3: CASSSLAVAGGPLDEQFF. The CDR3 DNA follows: TGTGCCAGCAGCTCTCTGGCGGTAGCGGGAGGGCCGCTGGATGAGCAGTTCTTC.